The clone carrying this T cell receptor (beta chain) was observed a handful of times. Its antigen is unknown. Unique molecular identifiers were built into the TCR beta cDNA libraries. Hundreds of thousands of cDNA molecules were obtained from roughly 1 to 10 million T cells. TCRdb used MiXCR to reprocess the PCR reads, holding one entry per CDR3 protein. The table records about half a million distinct CDR3 sequences, approximately 31% of them present only once. Germline CDR1 MNHEY, CDR2 SMNVEV (reference sequence). This CDR3 spans 14 amino acids. Losses at the gene ends were 8 bases for V and 4 bases for J; bases not matched to a gene: 8. The data stem from a study of post-analysis software for immune sequencing data. Regarding the study as a whole: Five TRBV segments, including TRBV5-6, TRBV5-1 and TRBV20-1, were more frequent in patients than controls. Those with multiple sclerosis, the patient group, showed significantly lower normalized Chao1 diversity than controls.

This rearrangement joins TRBV27 to TRBJ2-1; TRBD2 aligns across 7 bases. This sequence originates from a girl aged 2 to 17 with multiple sclerosis. Input material: blood. CDR3 DNA sequence: TGTGCCAGCCATGAGCGGGGAACGTACAATGAGCAGTTCTTC. Translated: CASHERGTYNEQFF.